This T cell receptor (beta chain) derives from a study of blood T cell repertoires in COVID-19. About the research overall: Nucleic acid was either cDNA or gDNA, and it came from T cells, B-cell-depleted T cells, or PBMCs.

Original methodology: From reference gene primer amplification, estimates of nucleated cell counts were derived. Profiled with immunoSEQ multiplex PCR; TCRdb holds only in-frame clones, not every one. That table gives V, J and clone size, and the DNA gave D and trimming. The sample holds some 250,000 clones, roughly 86% seen once. Seattle enrolled patients during active infection and tracked them longitudinally. The TCR comes from a woman aged 55-75 years with COVID-19, enrolled during active disease. Sequencing was carried out using peripheral blood.

CDR3 sequence: CASSLSGLLYGYTF. As DNA, the CDR3 is TGTGCCAGCAGTTTATCGGGACTACTCTATGGCTACACCTTC. J is TRBJ1-2 and V is TRBV28; D is perhaps TRBD1 (5 bases). This CDR3 has 14 residues. Trimming cost V 1 base and J 4 bases, with 10 bases left between them. The germline CDR1 and CDR2 sequences are MDHEN and SYDVKM.